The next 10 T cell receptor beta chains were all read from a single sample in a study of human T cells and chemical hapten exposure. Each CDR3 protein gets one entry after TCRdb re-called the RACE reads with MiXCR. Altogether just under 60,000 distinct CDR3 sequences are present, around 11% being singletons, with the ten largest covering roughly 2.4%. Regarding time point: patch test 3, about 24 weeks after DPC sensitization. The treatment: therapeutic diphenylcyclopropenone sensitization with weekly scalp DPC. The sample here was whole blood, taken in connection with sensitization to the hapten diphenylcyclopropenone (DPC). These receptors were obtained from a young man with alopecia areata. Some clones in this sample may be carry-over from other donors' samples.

CDR3 in DNA: TGCAGCGTTGGGAGGAGCTCCTACGAGCAGTACTTC. Residues: CSVGRSSYEQYF. The chain joins TRBV29-1 to TRBJ2-7; D may be TRBD2 (5 bases). The V end was cut by 4 bases, the J end by 0 bases, with 7 bases between. Germline values: CDR1 SQVTM, CDR2 ANQGSEA. The CDR3 runs to 12 residues.

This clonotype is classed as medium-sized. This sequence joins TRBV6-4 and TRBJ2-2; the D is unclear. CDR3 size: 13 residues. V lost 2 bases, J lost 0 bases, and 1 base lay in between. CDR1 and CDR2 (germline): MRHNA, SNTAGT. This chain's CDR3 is CASSDTNTGELFF. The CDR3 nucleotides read TGTGCCAGCAGTGACACGAACACCGGGGAGCTGTTTTTT.

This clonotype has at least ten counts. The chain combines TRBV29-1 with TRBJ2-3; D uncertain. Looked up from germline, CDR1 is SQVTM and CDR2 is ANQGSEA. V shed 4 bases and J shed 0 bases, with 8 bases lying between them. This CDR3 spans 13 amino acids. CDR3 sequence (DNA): TGCAGCGTTGTACTTATTAGCACAGATACGCAGTATTTT. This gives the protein CSVVLISTDTQYF.

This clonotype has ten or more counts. The CDR3 protein is CASSLTGQPQHF. CDR3 nucleotides: TGTGCCAGCAGTTTGACAGGGCAACCCCAGCATTTT. The chain carries TRBV28 and TRBJ1-5; TRBD1 matches 7 bases. Unmatched junction bases numbered 3, after V lost 3 bases and J lost 10 bases. This CDR3 contains 12 residues. CDR1 is MDHEN, CDR2 SYDVKM, per germline.

The CDR3 region has the DNA TGTGCCAGCAGTTACTCGATCGGATCTAACGAGCAGTTCTTC. Translated, it gives CASSYSIGSNEQFF. The chain employs TRBV6-5 and TRBJ2-1, with D uncertain. With 0 bases removed from V and 10 bases from J, the gap between germline ends came to 13 bases. There are 14 residues in the CDR3. Per germline, CDR1 MNHEY and CDR2 SVGAGI.

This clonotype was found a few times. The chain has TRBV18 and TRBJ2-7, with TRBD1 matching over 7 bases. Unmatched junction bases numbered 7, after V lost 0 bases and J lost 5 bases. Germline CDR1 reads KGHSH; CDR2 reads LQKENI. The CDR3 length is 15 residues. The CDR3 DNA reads TGTGCCAGCTCACCACCGTCACAGGGGCGCGACGAGCAGTACTTC. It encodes CASSPPSQGRDEQYF.

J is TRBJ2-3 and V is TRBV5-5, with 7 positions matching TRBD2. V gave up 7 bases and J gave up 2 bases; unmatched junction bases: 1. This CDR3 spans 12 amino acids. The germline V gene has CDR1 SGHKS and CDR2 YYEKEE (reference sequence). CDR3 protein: CASGDYTDTQYF. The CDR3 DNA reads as TGTGCCAGCGGGGACTACACAGATACGCAGTATTTT.

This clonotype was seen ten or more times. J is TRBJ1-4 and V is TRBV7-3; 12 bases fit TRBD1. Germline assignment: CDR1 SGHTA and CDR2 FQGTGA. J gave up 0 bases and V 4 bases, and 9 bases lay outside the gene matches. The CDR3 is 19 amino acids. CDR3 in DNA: TGTGCCAGCAGCTCGCGGGACAGGGGGCGGGATGCAACTAATGAAAAACTGTTTTTT. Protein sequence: CASSSRDRGRDATNEKLFF.

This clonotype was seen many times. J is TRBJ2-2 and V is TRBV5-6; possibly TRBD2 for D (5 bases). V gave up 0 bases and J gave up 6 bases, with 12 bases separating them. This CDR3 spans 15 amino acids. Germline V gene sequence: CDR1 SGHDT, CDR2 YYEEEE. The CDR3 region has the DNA TGTGCCAGCAGCTTGGGCCCGGGGTATTCCGGGGAGCTGTTTTTT. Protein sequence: CASSLGPGYSGELFF.

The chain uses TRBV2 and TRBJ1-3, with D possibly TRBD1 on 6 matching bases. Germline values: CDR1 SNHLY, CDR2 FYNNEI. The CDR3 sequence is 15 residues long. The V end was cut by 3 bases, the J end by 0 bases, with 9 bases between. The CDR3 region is CASSDRGRSGNTIYF. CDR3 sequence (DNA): TGTGCCAGCAGTGACAGGGGACGCTCTGGAAACACCATATATTTT. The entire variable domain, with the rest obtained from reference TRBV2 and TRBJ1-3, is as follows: EPEVTQTPSHQVTQMGQEVILRCVPISNHLYFYWYRQILGQKVEFLVSFYNNEISEKSEIFDDQFSVERPDGSNFTLKIRSTKLEDSAMYFCASSDRGRSGNTIYFGEGSWLTVV.